The source of this TCR beta chain is a study of cytomegalovirus exposure and HLA in healthy donors. General study results and limits: A later analysis showed HLA-associated TCR beta chains outstripping equally common others in clonal expansion.

PCR primers comprised 60 Vbeta and 13 Jbeta primers. Sequencing used immunoSEQ multiplex PCR; TCRdb keeps in-frame clones, though not all of them. The data hold roughly 160,000 clones, with 75% to 90% observed a single time. To note about this clone: The target antigen is unknown.

This CDR3 is built from 14 residues. V was cut by 2 bases and J by 1 base, with 8 bases left in between. Germline assignment: CDR1 MNHEY and CDR2 SMNVEV (reference sequence). The chain joins TRBV27 to TRBJ1-1, with TRBD1 as a possible D gene (6 bases). Sequencing was done on a sample of PBMCs. This TCR was recovered from a male donor in good health and CMV-seronegative. CDR3 nucleotides: TGTGCCAGCAGTTTAGGGGGCCCGAACACTGAAGCTTTCTTT. It is translated as CASSLGGPNTEAFF.